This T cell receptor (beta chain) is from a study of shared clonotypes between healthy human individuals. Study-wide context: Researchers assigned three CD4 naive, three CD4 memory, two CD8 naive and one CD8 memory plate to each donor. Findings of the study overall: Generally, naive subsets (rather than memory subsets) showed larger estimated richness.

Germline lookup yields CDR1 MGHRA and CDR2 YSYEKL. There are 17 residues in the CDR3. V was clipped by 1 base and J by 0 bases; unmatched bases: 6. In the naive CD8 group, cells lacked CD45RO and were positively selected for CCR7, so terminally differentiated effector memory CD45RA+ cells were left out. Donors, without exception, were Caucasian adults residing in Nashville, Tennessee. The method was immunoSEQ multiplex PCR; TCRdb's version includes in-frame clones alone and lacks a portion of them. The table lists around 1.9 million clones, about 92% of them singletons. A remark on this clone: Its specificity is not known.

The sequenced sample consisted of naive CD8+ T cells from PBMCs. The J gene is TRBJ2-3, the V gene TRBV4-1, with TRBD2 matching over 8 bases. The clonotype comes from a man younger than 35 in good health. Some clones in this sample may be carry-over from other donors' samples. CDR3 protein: CASSQVTSGPSTDTQYF. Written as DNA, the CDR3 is TGCGCCAGCAGCCAAGTTACTAGCGGCCCCAGCACAGATACGCAGTATTTT.